One and the same sample provided the 18 T cell receptor beta chains below, sequenced in a study of HIV-infected patients and healthy controls. About 500 ng RNA was reverse transcribed with alpha and beta constant-region primers. Separate chain-specific third strand synthesis with multiplexing indices produced the alpha and beta libraries. MiXCR, run by TCRdb on the 5' RACE reads, gives a single entry per CDR3 protein. The table records about 14,000 distinct CDR3 sequences, more than 10% of them present only once. Follow-up blood was drawn about 14 weeks, roughly three months, after antiretroviral therapy began. The repertoire came from unfractionated whole blood and reflected all unsorted peripheral T cells. The sequenced sample was blood, obtained during antiretroviral therapy. The receptor source for this set is an adult with HIV infection. The donor label of this sample is uncertain.

The rearrangement links TRBV6-5 to TRBJ2-7; D remains ambiguous. Germline V lookup: CDR1 MNHEY, CDR2 SVGAGI. The CDR3 contains 15 residues. V dropped 4 bases and J dropped 0 bases, with 13 bases sitting between them. Here the CDR3 reads CASSSPGRNSYEQYF. In DNA, the CDR3 is TGTGCCAGCAGTTCTCCCGGGCGGAACTCCTACGAGCAGTACTTC.

The V gene is TRBV28, the J gene TRBJ2-5, with D possibly called TRBD1 or TRBD2 (5 bases each). Trimming took 1 base from V and 4 from J, leaving 13 bases between them. In germline, CDR1 is MDHEN, CDR2 SYDVKM. CDR3 size: 15 residues. The CDR3 sequence is CASSLSSSGGETQYF. Written as DNA, the CDR3 is TGTGCCAGCAGTTTATCTAGCAGTGGGGGAGAGACCCAGTACTTC. Full variable domain (remainder filled in from reference TRBV28 and TRBJ2-5): DVKVTQSSRYLVKRTGEKVFLECVQDMDHENMFWYRQDPGLGLRLIYFSYDVKMKEKGDIPEGYSVSREKKERFSLILESASTNQTSMYLCASSLSSSGGETQYFGPGTRLLVL.

This clonotype was found many times. This chain links TRBV28 with TRBJ2-7, with 14 bases fitting TRBD2. The CDR3 consists of 18 residues. Germline assignment: CDR1 MDHEN and CDR2 SYDVKM. With 5 bases clipped from V and 0 bases from J, the junction kept 9 bases outside the gene matches. The CDR3 loop is CASSPGLAGVGSSYEQYF. The CDR3 DNA is TGTGCCAGCAGTCCGGGACTAGCGGGAGTTGGGAGCTCCTACGAGCAGTACTTC.

This clonotype has ten or more counts. The chain is built from TRBV2 and TRBJ2-4, with D maybe TRBD2 (5 bases). Germline V gene lookup returns CDR1 SNHLY and CDR2 FYNNEI. This CDR3 region has 17 residues. Trimming left V 2 bases short and J 5 bases short, with 19 bases between. CDR3 DNA: TGTGCCAGCAGTGAAATTTTGGCGGGCCTAGACCAAAACATTCAGTACTTC. This codes for CASSEILAGLDQNIQYF.

This rearrangement joins TRBV6-6 to TRBJ1-4; D is ambiguous. This CDR3 region has 15 residues. Germline lookup yields CDR1 MNHNY and CDR2 SVGAGI (reference sequence). V shed 6 bases and J shed 5 bases, with 16 bases lying between them. CDR3 nucleotide sequence: TGTGCCAGCAGCCGGACGGGAAACGAGAATGAAAAACTGTTTTTT. This encodes CASSRTGNENEKLFF.

This clonotype was picked up many times. The chain has TRBV12-3 or TRBV12-4 and TRBJ1-1; 7 nucleotides agree with TRBD1. The CDR3 has 16 amino acids. Losses at the gene ends were 6 bases for V and 3 bases for J; bases not matched to a gene: 13. This CDR3 is CASSYKYFTGDTEAFF. CDR3 DNA: TGTGCCAGCAGCTATAAATATTTTACAGGGGACACTGAAGCTTTCTTT.

V usage is TRBV2 and J usage is TRBJ2-5; D unclear. The germline CDR1 and CDR2 sequences are SNHLY and FYNNEI. V was trimmed by 2 bases and J by 5 bases, leaving 12 bases between them. The CDR3 runs to 14 residues. The CDR3 DNA reads as TGTGCCAGCAGTGAATCCCGGTACTTGGAGACCCAGTACTTC. It is translated as CASSESRYLETQYF.

This clonotype was detected only a few times. This sequence joins TRBV10-3 and TRBJ1-3; 7 nucleotides agree with TRBD1. CDR1 and CDR2 from the germline V gene are ENHRY and SYGVKD. The CDR3 extends over 14 amino acids. V lost 7 bases to trimming and J lost 2 bases; unmatched junction nucleotides: 5. The DNA of the CDR3 is TGTGCCATCAAACGGGGACAGACTGGAAACACCATATATTTT. Encoded protein: CAIKRGQTGNTIYF.

This clonotype was detected ten times or more. The chain combines TRBV7-9 with TRBJ2-3, with 7 positions matching TRBD2. With V trimmed by 2 bases and J by 1 base, 0 bases remained unmatched. The CDR3 totals 14 residues. Germline-derived CDR1 and CDR2 are SEHNR and FQNEAQ (reference sequence). In DNA form, the CDR3 reads TGTGCCAGCAGCTTACTAGCGGGCACAGATACGCAGTATTTT. Translation: CASSLLAGTDTQYF.

In this sample, this clonotype turned up many times. This chain joins TRBV6-2 or TRBV6-3 and TRBJ2-2; 10 bases are shared with TRBD1. Germline CDR1 reads MNHEY; CDR2 reads SVGEGT. The CDR3 is 15 residues long. V shed 2 bases and J 4 bases; nucleotides not matched to a gene: 1. CDR3 in DNA: TGTGCCAGCAGTTACCGGACAGGGGGCACCGGGGAGCTGTTTTTT. Protein product: CASSYRTGGTGELFF.

This clonotype came up many times. The chain uses TRBV18 and TRBJ2-6; 8 bases map to TRBD1. The germline CDR1 and CDR2 sequences are KGHSH and LQKENI. The CDR3 sequence is 18 residues long. Trimming cost V 3 bases and J 0 bases; bases outside gene matches: 7. CDR3 residues: CASSPGQGAFSGANVLTF. CDR3 in DNA: TGTGCCAGCTCACCTGGGCAGGGGGCCTTCTCTGGGGCCAACGTCCTGACTTTC.

The V gene is TRBV11-2, the J gene TRBJ1-1, with 9 bases identical to TRBD1. Germline V lookup: CDR1 SGHAT, CDR2 FQNNGV. The CDR3 sequence is 15 residues long. V gave up 4 bases and J gave up 0 bases; unmatched junction bases: 3. The CDR3: CASSSTGGMNTEAFF. The CDR3 DNA reads TGTGCCAGCAGCTCGACAGGGGGTATGAACACTGAAGCTTTCTTT.

This clonotype was seen at least ten times. V and J are TRBV7-6 and TRBJ2-1; 12 bases fit TRBD1. The CDR3 length is 16 residues. Losses at the gene ends were 3 bases for V and 8 bases for J; bases not matched to a gene: 8. Germline lookup yields CDR1 SGHVS and CDR2 FNYEAQ. The CDR3 nucleotides are TGTGCCAGCAGCTTCTCCGGGACAGGGGGCTATGATGAGCAGTTCTTC. The encoded protein is CASSFSGTGGYDEQFF. Complete variable domain (other parts from reference TRBV7-6 and TRBJ2-1): GAGVSQSPRYKVTKRGQDVALRCDPISGHVSLYWYRQALGQGPEFLTYFNYEAQQDKSGLPNDRFSAERPEGSISTLTIQRTEQRDSAMYRCASSFSGTGGYDEQFFGPGTRLTVL.

The rearrangement links TRBV5-4 to TRBJ2-7, with D maybe TRBD2 (6 bases). Germline V lookup: CDR1 SGHNT, CDR2 YYREEE (reference sequence). Trimming removed 0 bases at V and 2 bases at J, with 18 bases between. The CDR3 is 17 residues long. The CDR3 DNA sequence: TGTGCCAGCAGCTTGGGAAAAGAACTAGCACGTACCTACGAGCAGTACTTC. Translation gives CASSLGKELARTYEQYF.

This clonotype was counted only a few times. The chain recombines TRBV18 with TRBJ2-5; perhaps TRBD2 as D (6 bases). Germline V gene data show CDR1 as KGHSH and CDR2 as LQKENI. Deletions cut 1 base from V and 3 bases from J, with 9 bases between. The CDR3 length is 14 residues. The CDR3 is CASSPRGVEETQYF. CDR3 nucleotide sequence: TGTGCCAGCTCACCACGCGGGGTGGAAGAGACCCAGTACTTC.

This chain joins TRBV5-1 and TRBJ1-1; D perhaps matches TRBD1 (6 bases). Germline V CDR1 and CDR2: SGHRS, YFSETQ. Trimming removed 4 bases at V and 6 bases at J, with 16 bases between. The CDR3 contains 14 residues. CDR3: CASSPGRGSAEAFF. The CDR3, as DNA: TGCGCCAGCAGCCCCGGGAGGGGGAGCGCTGAAGCTTTCTTT.

This clonotype turned up a few times. The chain employs TRBV7-2 and TRBJ2-7, with D uncertain. This CDR3 contains 14 residues. Germline CDR1 reads SGHTA; CDR2 reads FQGNSA. V was trimmed by 2 bases and J by 3 bases, leaving 11 bases between them. CDR3 residues: CASSLLPMSYEQYF. CDR3 nucleotides: TGTGCCAGCAGCTTACTGCCCATGAGCTACGAGCAGTACTTC.

This clonotype was observed at least ten times. This chain links TRBV10-3 with TRBJ2-7; D is perhaps TRBD1 or TRBD2 (6 bases each). CDR1 and CDR2 from the germline V gene are ENHRY and SYGVKD. With 2 bases removed from V and 0 bases from J, the gap between germline ends came to 8 bases. This CDR3 spans 14 amino acids. The CDR3 sequence is CAISEGGPSYEQYF. CDR3 sequence (DNA): TGTGCCATCAGTGAGGGGGGGCCCTCCTACGAGCAGTACTTC.